These 18 T cell receptor beta chains originate from one sample sequenced in a study of Ad26.COV2.S vaccination and SARS-CoV-2 variants. Method: immunoSEQ multiplex PCR; TCRdb's copy keeps in-frame clones and lacks some. The table has approximately 360,000 clones, 80% to 90% seen once. Treatment defined: around 19 received Ad26.COV2.S at low or high dose, single or two shots; five or six received placebo; per-sample allocation not given. Sampling happened 63 days after the first vaccine or placebo injection. The starting material was peripheral blood, obtained in a trial of Ad26.COV2.S vaccine versus placebo. Receptors originate from a person aged 18-60 years who received the Ad26.COV2.S COVID-19 vaccine or a placebo.

This clone was detected once. J is TRBJ1-2 and V is TRBV24-1; perhaps TRBD1 as D (5 bases). V was shortened by 4 bases and J by 4 bases, with 12 bases between the two germline ends. CDR3 length: 14 residues. The germline CDR1 and CDR2 sequences are KGHDR and SFDVKD. This CDR3 is CATSDTDRGYGYTF. In DNA form, the CDR3 reads TGTGCCACCAGTGACACCGACAGAGGCTATGGCTACACCTTC.

This chain joins TRBV5-1 and TRBJ1-3; possible D gene TRBD1, 5 bases. The length of the CDR3 is 15 residues. V was pared by 5 bases and J by 4 bases, with 16 bases between. Looked up from germline, CDR1 is SGHRS and CDR2 is YFSETQ. The CDR3 loop is CASSDSGPLGNTIYF. In DNA form, the CDR3 reads TGCGCCAGCAGTGACAGCGGGCCTCTGGGAAACACCATATATTTT.

This clone was picked up a small number of times. The rearrangement uses TRBV6-5 and TRBJ1-6, with D possibly being TRBD1 (6 bases). Trimming took off 10 bases at V and 6 bases at J, with 16 bases between the two ends. Germline V CDR1 and CDR2: MNHEY, SVGAGI. The CDR3 extends over 14 amino acids. Here the CDR3 reads CATLGGPVNSPLHF. Here the CDR3 DNA reads TGTGCCACCTTAGGGGGGCCAGTTAATTCACCCCTCCACTTT.

V and J are TRBV18 and TRBJ2-2, with D perhaps matching TRBD1 (6 bases). The V end was cut by 8 bases, the J end by 1 base, with 17 bases between. The germline V gene encodes CDR1 KGHSH and CDR2 LQKENI. The CDR3 has 16 amino acids. Here the CDR3 reads CASTARGRLNTGELFF. The CDR3 DNA reads as TGTGCCAGCACCGCCAGGGGCCGATTGAACACCGGGGAGCTGTTTTTT.

The rearrangement joins TRBV5-1 to TRBJ2-1, with 13 bases identical to TRBD2. V shed 5 bases and J 7 bases; nucleotides not matched to a gene: 12. The V gene's germline CDR1 is SGHRS and CDR2 YFSETQ. The length of the CDR3 is 17 residues. The CDR3 reads CASRWTSGSPATNEQFF. CDR3 in DNA: TGCGCCAGCAGGTGGACTAGCGGGAGCCCCGCCACTAATGAGCAGTTCTTC.

The rearrangement links TRBV7-9 to TRBJ1-2; D is uncertain. The CDR3 is made up of 16 amino acids. Trimming took off 7 bases at V and 2 bases at J, with 20 bases between the two ends. The germline V gene has CDR1 SEHNR and CDR2 FQNEAQ (reference sequence). The CDR3 DNA follows: TGTGCCAGCACCATATTTCGGCAGGCGAAAAACTATGGCTACACCTTC. Protein product: CASTIFRQAKNYGYTF.

The chain links TRBV5-1 to TRBJ2-1; no definite D call. Germline-derived CDR1 and CDR2 are SGHRS and YFSETQ. The V end was cut by 0 bases, the J end by 8 bases, with 6 bases between. The CDR3 extends over 12 amino acids. CDR3 in amino acids: CASSLANDEQFF. The CDR3 coding sequence is TGCGCCAGCAGCTTGGCGAACGATGAGCAGTTCTTC. Filled out from reference TRBV5-1 and TRBJ2-1, the complete variable domain reads KAGVTQTPRYLIKTRGQQVTLSCSPISGHRSVSWYQQTPGQGLQFLFEYFSETQRNKGNFPGRFSGRQFSNSRSEMNVSTLELGDSALYLCASSLANDEQFFGPGTRLTVL.

This chain joins TRBV7-3 and TRBJ2-3; perhaps TRBD2 as D (6 bases). Trimming shortened V by 1 base and J by 0 bases, and 11 bases separated the two germline ends. The germline CDR1 and CDR2 sequences are SGHTA and FQGTGA. The CDR3 runs to 16 residues. CDR3 bases: TGTGCCAGCAGCTTAATCGGCGGGGCTAGCACAGATACGCAGTATTTT. It codes for CASSLIGGASTDTQYF. The full variable domain, with the rest looked up from reference TRBV7-3 and TRBJ2-3, is GAGVSQTPSNKVTEKGKYVELRCDPISGHTALYWYRQSLGQGPEFLIYFQGTGAADDSGLPNDRFFAVRPEGSVSTLKIQRTERGDSAVYLCASSLIGGASTDTQYFGPGTRLTVL.

This clone is a singleton in its sample. The CDR3 is CASSLGGYYGYTF. The CDR3, as DNA: TGTGCCAGCAGCTTAGGGGGTTACTATGGCTACACCTTC. The V call is TRBV11-2, the J call TRBJ1-2, with D unresolved. V lost 1 base and J 3 bases, leaving 6 bases between the germline ends. Germline V gene lookup returns CDR1 SGHAT and CDR2 FQNNGV. The CDR3 is 13 residues long.

The rearrangement joins TRBV7-3 to TRBJ2-1, with D unresolved. The germline V gene has CDR1 SGHTA and CDR2 FQGTGA. The ends were cut back, 1 base at V and 10 bases at J, with 11 bases in the middle. This CDR3 region has 13 residues. CDR3 sequence: CASSLMPGREQFF. The CDR3 DNA sequence: TGTGCCAGCAGCTTAATGCCAGGTCGAGAGCAGTTCTTC.

A few counts support this clone. The rearrangement joins TRBV12-5 to TRBJ2-2; D is perhaps TRBD2 (6 bases). The V and J ends lost 3 bases and 3 bases respectively, with 20 bases between them. The CDR3 is 18 residues long. Per the germline V gene, CDR1 is LGHNT and CDR2 is FRNRAP. The CDR3 region is CASGFPTTSKLDTGELFF. The CDR3 nucleotides read TGTGCTAGTGGTTTCCCGACTACTAGCAAACTGGACACCGGGGAGCTGTTTTTT.

V is TRBV7-2 and J is TRBJ2-1, with 8 positions matching TRBD2. The CDR3 is 15 amino acids. V lost 11 bases and J lost 4; bases outside the gene matches: 13. Germline V gene data show CDR1 as SGHTA and CDR2 as FQGNSA. As DNA, the CDR3 is TGTGCCGGGAGTACGGGGGGGGCGCAATACAATGAGCAGTTCTTC. Amino acids: CAGSTGGAQYNEQFF.

V gene TRBV2 combines with J gene TRBJ1-4; D might be TRBD1 (5 bases). Trimming shortened V by 5 bases and J by 8 bases, and 9 bases separated the two germline ends. The germline CDR1 and CDR2 sequences are SNHLY and FYNNEI. The CDR3 loop spans 12 amino acids. The CDR3 is CASSRGDEKLFF. The DNA for the CDR3 is TGTGCCAGCAGTAGAGGGGACGAAAAACTGTTTTTT.

The chain carries TRBV7-9 and TRBJ2-7; D is possibly TRBD2 (6 bases). CDR1 and CDR2 (germline): SEHNR, FQNEAQ (reference sequence). The V end was cut by 5 bases, the J end by 5 bases, with 19 bases between. The CDR3 covers 15 residues. In nucleotides, the CDR3 is TGTGCCAGCAGCCTGACCACGGGACTTATAAACGAGCAGTACTTC. This translates into CASSLTTGLINEQYF. The full variable domain, with the rest looked up from reference TRBV7-9 and TRBJ2-7, is DTGVSQNPRHKITKRGQNVTFRCDPISEHNRLYWYRQTLGQGPEFLTYFQNEAQLEKSRLLSDRFSAERPKGSFSTLEIQRTEQGDSAMYLCASSLTTGLINEQYFGPGTRLTVT.

This clone has a handful of counts. This chain uses TRBV7-2 with TRBJ1-6; possibly TRBD1 for D (5 bases). CDR3 size: 15 residues. Germline CDR1 SGHTA, CDR2 FQGNSA. V shed 8 bases and J shed 2 bases, with 13 bases lying between them. This chain's CDR3 is CASAPGGTYNSPLHF. In DNA, the CDR3 is TGTGCCAGCGCCCCCGGGGGAACCTATAATTCACCCCTCCACTTT. Looking up the rest from reference TRBV7-2 and TRBJ1-6 gives the full variable domain: GAGVSQSPSNKVTEKGKDVELRCDPISGHTALYWYRQSLGQGLEFLIYFQGNSAPDKSGLPSDRFSAERTGGSVSTLTIQRTQQEDSAVYLCASAPGGTYNSPLHFGNGTRLTVT.

This clone has just one count. The chain uses TRBV29-1 and TRBJ1-4; D unclear. This CDR3 spans 14 amino acids. From germline, CDR1 is SQVTM and CDR2 ANQGSEA. Trimming removed 4 bases at V and 5 bases at J, with 14 bases between. The DNA of the CDR3 is TGCAGCGTTGTACTAGGGATTGGGAATGAAAAACTGTTTTTT. It is translated as CSVVLGIGNEKLFF.

The chain recombines TRBV7-9 with TRBJ1-1, with D unclear. The ends were cut back, 5 bases at V and 1 base at J, with 8 bases in the middle. The CDR3 is made up of 13 amino acids. From germline, CDR1 is SEHNR and CDR2 FQNEAQ (reference sequence). The CDR3 reads CASSPAGNTEAFF. The CDR3 DNA follows: TGTGCCAGCAGCCCTGCAGGGAACACTGAAGCTTTCTTT.

The V gene is TRBV29-1, the J gene TRBJ2-3; D could derive from TRBD1 or TRBD2 (5 bases each). The CDR3 covers 14 residues. V shed 4 bases and J shed 2 bases, with 13 bases lying between them. Germline CDR1 and CDR2: SQVTM and ANQGSEA. CDR3 region: CSVVGQGDTDTQYF. CDR3 bases: TGCAGCGTTGTGGGGCAGGGAGACACAGATACGCAGTATTTT.